These 9 T cell receptor beta chains were sequenced from one sample in a study of Ad26.COV2.S vaccination and SARS-CoV-2 variants. Produced via immunoSEQ multiplex PCR; TCRdb's table is partial and in-frame only. This table holds about 350,000 clones, 75% to 90% found once. The treatment is: around 19 received Ad26.COV2.S at low or high dose, single or two shots; roughly five received placebo; per-sample allocation not given. Day 63 after the first vaccine or placebo injection was the time point for sampling. The input for sequencing was peripheral blood, taken in a trial of Ad26.COV2.S vaccine versus placebo. These receptors were obtained from a person between 18 and 59 years old who received the Ad26.COV2.S COVID-19 vaccine or a placebo.

The chain employs TRBV11-2 and TRBJ1-3, with 7 nucleotides matching TRBD1. With 4 bases clipped from V and 7 bases from J, the junction kept 10 bases outside the gene matches. The CDR3 covers 15 residues. The V gene's germline CDR1 is SGHAT and CDR2 FQNNGV. CDR3 protein: CASSYGGGQANTIYF. Here the CDR3 DNA reads TGTGCCAGCAGCTATGGGGGAGGACAGGCTAACACCATATATTTT.

This rearrangement joins TRBV3-1 (or the pseudogene TRBV3-2) to TRBJ1-2; 10 bases are a match to TRBD1. J lost 2 bases, V lost 5 bases, and 5 bases had no gene match. There are 15 residues in the CDR3. Germline V gene lookup returns CDR1 LGHDT and CDR2 YNNKEL (reference sequence). This CDR3 is CASSVGQGRNYGYTF. DNA of the CDR3: TGTGCCAGCAGCGTGGGACAGGGGAGAAACTATGGCTACACCTTC.

V and J are TRBV12-3 or TRBV12-4 and TRBJ2-7; the D is unclear. Trimming stripped 6 bases from V and 2 bases from J, with 11 bases between. This CDR3 comprises 13 residues. CDR3 sequence: CASRATEAYEQYF. The CDR3 nucleotides are TGTGCCAGCAGGGCTACAGAGGCCTACGAGCAGTACTTC.

The chain couples TRBV4-2 to TRBJ2-4, with 10 bases aligning to TRBD2. The CDR3 covers 16 residues. V lost 2 bases and J lost 0; bases outside the gene matches: 1. Germline V gives CDR1 LGHNA, CDR2 YNFKEQ. DNA for the CDR3: TGTGCCAGCAGCCAAATAGCGGGAGGAGCCAAAAACATTCAGTACTTC. As protein: CASSQIAGGAKNIQYF.

The chain links TRBV7-2 to TRBJ2-1; D is uncertain. The CDR3 is 15 residues long. Per germline, CDR1 SGHTA and CDR2 FQGNSA. V shed 5 bases and J shed 4 bases, with 15 bases lying between them. CDR3 amino acids: CASSTNGWYYNEQFF. CDR3 in DNA: TGTGCCAGCAGCACAAACGGATGGTATTACAATGAGCAGTTCTTC.

The CDR3 DNA reads TGTGCCAGCAGTTACCCCCTGAACACTGAAGCTTTCTTT. Protein sequence: CASSYPLNTEAFF. The genes are TRBV6-2 or TRBV6-3 and TRBJ1-1; no reliable D call. This CDR3 spans 13 amino acids. The germline V gene encodes CDR1 MNHEY and CDR2 SVGEGT. Deletions cut 2 bases from V and 0 bases from J, with 4 bases between.

The gene calls are TRBV7-2 and TRBJ1-1; 9 bases agree with TRBD1. There are 14 residues in the CDR3. The germline V gene encodes CDR1 SGHTA and CDR2 FQGNSA. V lost 0 bases, J lost 9 bases, and 5 bases stayed unmatched. The CDR3 loop is CASSLAVTGGKAFF. CDR3 sequence (DNA): TGTGCCAGCAGCTTAGCCGTAACAGGGGGCAAAGCTTTCTTT. The whole variable domain, filled in from reference TRBV7-2 and TRBJ1-1, reads GAGVSQSPSNKVTEKGKDVELRCDPISGHTALYWYRQSLGQGLEFLIYFQGNSAPDKSGLPSDRFSAERTGGSVSTLTIQRTQQEDSAVYLCASSLAVTGGKAFFGQGTRLTVV.

The chain uses TRBV5-1 and TRBJ1-2, with D maybe TRBD1 (6 bases). The CDR3 has 15 residues. Germline values: CDR1 SGHRS, CDR2 YFSETQ. Deletions cut 7 bases from V and 6 bases from J, with 22 bases between. The CDR3 sequence: CASRLGYKPGDGYTF. Written as DNA, the CDR3 is TGCGCCAGCCGACTTGGGTACAAGCCAGGGGATGGCTACACCTTC.

This clone showed up just once. V and J are TRBV19 and TRBJ1-1; D unclear. Germline V CDR1 and CDR2: LNHDA, SQIVND (reference sequence). Trimming cost V 7 bases and J 0 bases, with 15 bases left between them. This CDR3 is built from 15 residues. CDR3 amino acids: CASKPHPLMNTEAFF. The CDR3 DNA follows: TGTGCCAGTAAGCCCCATCCTCTGATGAACACTGAAGCTTTCTTT.